The rows below give T cell receptor beta chains drawn from one sample of a study of cytomegalovirus exposure and HLA in healthy donors. Here immunoSEQ multiplex PCR was the method, and the copy in TCRdb shows in-frame clones only, minus some. The sample shows some 110,000 clones, about 60% of them seen only once. Sequenced sample: PBMCs. The receptors originated from a woman in her twenties or thirties in good health and CMV-seronegative. CDR3s include the opening cysteine and the closing phenylalanine or tryptophan. A D gene is named only where the DNA matches it firmly. A row's size may be missing; if present it is once, few, many or a size class.

>NA|once|TRBJ2-7|TRBV30
TGTGCCTGGGGAGACAGCCCCTACGAGCAGTACTTC
CAWGDSPYEQYF
>NA|NA|TRBJ1-1|TRBV7-6
TGTGCCAGCAGTCTTCAAACAGGGATGAACACTGAAGCTTTCTTT
CASSLQTGMNTEAFF
>NA|NA|TRBJ2-7|TRBV7-2
TGTGCCAGCAGCTTAGATCCCAACTACTACGAGCAGTACTTC
CASSLDPNYYEQYF
>TRBD1|few|TRBJ2-1|TRBV6-1
TGTGCCAGCACTTTGGACAGGAGCTCCTACAATGAGCAGTTCTTC
CASTLDRSSYNEQFF
>NA|NA|TRBJ2-3|TRBV5-1
TGCGCCAGCAGCGACGTAGCCGATACGCAGTATTTT
CASSDVADTQYF
>NA|few|TRBJ1-6|TRBV4-1
TGCGCCAGCAGCCAAGAAGAAGGACTCTCTAATTCACCCCTCCACTTT
CASSQEEGLSNSPLHF
>NA|NA|TRBJ2-7|TRBV19
TGTGCCAGTAGTCCGGCGGACAGCTCCTACGAGCAGTACTTC
CASSPADSSYEQYF
>NA|NA|TRBJ1-3|TRBV6-1
TGTGCCAGCAGGGGGACATTTGGCTCTGGAAACACCATATATTTT
CASRGTFGSGNTIYF
>TRBD2|NA|TRBJ2-6|TRBV6-5
TGTGCCTATGAACTCGGGGGGGCTGGGGCCAACGTCCTGACTTTC
CAYELGGAGANVLTF
>TRBD2|NA|TRBJ2-7|TRBV2
TGTGCCAGCAGGCCGGGACTAGCGGGAGTATACGAGCAGTACTTC
CASRPGLAGVYEQYF
>NA|few|TRBJ1-1|TRBV4-3
TGCGCCAGCAGCCAACTATCGAACACTGAAGCTTTCTTT
CASSQLSNTEAFF
>NA|NA|TRBJ1-6|TRBV6-1
TGTGCCAGCAGTGTAACAGGGATCTATTATAATTCACCCCTCCACTTT
CASSVTGIYYNSPLHF
>TRBD2|NA|TRBJ2-1|TRBV7-2
TGTGCCAGCAGCTTAGAAACTAGCGGGAGAGGCGAGCAGTTCTTC
CASSLETSGRGEQFF
>TRBD2|once|TRBJ2-1|TRBV5-1
TGCGCCAGCAGCCCGGGACTAGCGTGGGGTGAGCAGTTCTTC
CASSPGLAWGEQFF
>NA|NA|TRBJ1-1|TRBV15
TGTGCCACCAGCAGAGATGGGGTGGTAGGGGGTGAAGCTTTCTTT
CATSRDGVVGGEAFF
>NA|NA|TRBJ2-5|TRBV28
TGTGCCGCACAGATAAACCAAGAGACCCAGTACTTC
CAAQINQETQYF
>TRBD2|NA|TRBJ2-3|TRBV7-9
TGTGCCAGCAGCACTCAGCGGGAGGGGACAGATACGCAGTATTTT
CASSTQREGTDTQYF
>TRBD1|NA|TRBJ2-6|TRBV11-3
TGTGCCAGCAGCTTGGGACAGTCCTCCTCTGGGGCCAACGTCCTGACTTTC
CASSLGQSSSGANVLTF
>NA|NA|TRBJ2-7|TRBV7-3
TGTGCCAGCAGCGCGCGACAGGACGGGGAGCAGTACTTC
CASSARQDGEQYF
>NA|NA|TRBJ2-1|TRBV5-5
TGTGCCAGCAGCTTGGGACTACTCAACAATGAGCAGTTCTTC
CASSLGLLNNEQFF
>NA|NA|TRBJ2-7|TRBV2
TGTGCCAGCAGTGAAAACCCGGGAGAGCAGTACTTC
CASSENPGEQYF
>TRBD1|NA|TRBJ2-7|TRBV4-3
TGCGCCAGCAGCGTCTCGGGACAGGGGATATACGAGCAGTACTTC
CASSVSGQGIYEQYF
>NA|once|TRBJ2-7|TRBV5-1
TGCGCCAGCAGCTTGGGTGGGGGGTACGAGCAGTACTTC
CASSLGGGYEQYF
>NA|NA|TRBJ2-7|TRBV13
TGTGCCAGCAGCCACGATGCGGTGAACACCTACGAGCAGTACTTC
CASSHDAVNTYEQYF
>NA|NA|TRBJ1-6|TRBV5-1
TGCGCCAGCAGCCTGGGACAAACAATCACTTCACCCCTCCACTTT
CASSLGQTITSPLHF
>TRBD2|NA|TRBJ2-5|TRBV5-6
TGTGCCAGCAGCTCACGGGCGGGAGAGGAGACCCAGTACTTC
CASSSRAGEETQYF
>NA|NA|TRBJ2-5|TRBV5-4
TGTGCCAGCAGCCCGGGGACTCAAGAGACCCAGTACTTC
CASSPGTQETQYF
>TRBD1|NA|TRBJ1-4|TRBV28
TGTGCCAGCAGACAGAGACCAGGGGGTGAACTGTTTTTT
CASRQRPGGELFF
>NA|NA|TRBJ2-7|TRBV19
TGTGCCAGTAGTTCCCCCGGGGGTACCTACGAGCAGTACTTC
CASSSPGGTYEQYF
>TRBD2|few|TRBJ2-3|TRBV5-1
TGCGCCAGCAGCCTGGCGGGGGGCGAGGCAGATACGCAGTATTTT
CASSLAGGEADTQYF
>NA|few|TRBJ1-5|TRBV6-6
TGTGCCAGCAGACCTAAGAGAGGGTCCAGTCAGCCCCAGCATTTT
CASRPKRGSSQPQHF
>NA|few|TRBJ1-4|TRBV5-4
TGTGCCAGCAGCTTGCGGGGAAATGAAAAACTGTTTTTT
CASSLRGNEKLFF
>TRBD1|NA|TRBJ2-6|TRBV6-1
TGTGCCAGCACACAGGGGGCCTCTGGGGCCAACGTCCTGACTTTC
CASTQGASGANVLTF
>TRBD2|NA|TRBJ2-7|TRBV6-6
TGTGCCAGCAGTTGGGGGACTAGCGCCTACTACGAGCAGTACTTC
CASSWGTSAYYEQYF
>TRBD1|few|TRBJ2-7|TRBV5-1
TGCGCCAGCAGCTTGGAGGGCAACAGGGGAAGCGAGCAGTACTTC
CASSLEGNRGSEQYF
>TRBD1|NA|TRBJ2-2|TRBV6-1
TGTGCCAGCAGTGAAATGACAGGGGGCGCATTCGGGGAGCTGTTTTTT
CASSEMTGGAFGELFF
>TRBD1|NA|TRBJ1-4|TRBV7-9
TGTGCCAGCAGCTTTTACACAGGGGGCTCTGATGAAAAACTGTTTTTT
CASSFYTGGSDEKLFF
>NA|few|TRBJ1-6|TRBV5-6
TGTGCCAGCAGCACCAGGGGTAGCAATTCACCCCTCCACTTT
CASSTRGSNSPLHF
>TRBD1|NA|TRBJ2-2|TRBV7-8
TGTGCCAGCAGCCGACAGGGGGCGCAAACCGGGGAGCTGTTTTTT
CASSRQGAQTGELFF
>NA|few|TRBJ2-7|TRBV4-1
TGCGCCAGCAGCCAAGAGGAAATGTGGAATACTAATATCTACGAGCAGTACTTC
CASSQEEMWNTNIYEQYF
>NA|NA|TRBJ1-6|TRBV6-1
TGTGCCAGCAGTGAAGTGGCAGGGTCCCTTCGGTCACCCCTCCACTTT
CASSEVAGSLRSPLHF
>TRBD1|NA|TRBJ2-2|TRBV19
TGTGCCAGTAGAGAAACAGGGGGCCCCGGGGAGCTGTTTTTT
CASRETGGPGELFF
>NA|once|TRBJ1-1|TRBV6-1
TGTGCCAGCGGGCAGGGTGTGAACACTGAAGCTTTCTTT
CASGQGVNTEAFF
>TRBD2|once|TRBJ2-1|TRBV9
TGTGCCAGCAGCGTGGGAAAGGGACTAGCGGGAGGCAGTGAGCAGTTCTTC
CASSVGKGLAGGSEQFF
>TRBD2|NA|TRBJ2-3|TRBV9
TGTGCCAGCGGGCGGGGGGGAGAAGATACGCAGTATTTT
CASGRGGEDTQYF
>NA|NA|TRBJ1-1|TRBV30
TGTGCCTGGAGTGTCTATCAGAACACTGAAGCTTTCTTT
CAWSVYQNTEAFF
>NA|few|TRBJ2-1|TRBV7-9
TGTGCCAGCATCTCGGACACTCCCTACAATGAGCAGTTCTTC
CASISDTPYNEQFF
>TRBD1|few|TRBJ1-2|TRBV28
TGTGCCAGCAGTTTCCCGGGGACAGGCAGAGACTATGGCTACACCTTC
CASSFPGTGRDYGYTF
>NA|once|TRBJ2-1|TRBV19
TGTGCCAGTAGTGCGGGACAGATATACAATGAGCAGTTCTTC
CASSAGQIYNEQFF
>TRBD1|NA|TRBJ1-4|TRBV29-1
TGCAGCGTGGGACAGGGGGATGAAAAACTGTTTTTT
CSVGQGDEKLFF
>NA|NA|TRBJ1-5|TRBV5-1
TGCGCCAGCAGCTTCCGGGGGAATCAGCCCCAGCATTTT
CASSFRGNQPQHF
>TRBD1|NA|TRBJ1-3|TRBV4-3
TGCGCCAGCAGCCAAGGGGTCACAGGGGGGTCTGGAAACACCATATATTTT
CASSQGVTGGSGNTIYF
>TRBD2|NA|TRBJ2-7|TRBV9
TGTGCCAGCAGCGTCGGGACTAGCGGGAACTACGAGCAGTACTTC
CASSVGTSGNYEQYF
>NA|NA|TRBJ2-7|TRBV28
TGTGCCAGCCTGGGAGAGTACGAGCAGTACTTC
CASLGEYEQYF
>NA|NA|TRBJ1-6|TRBV6-5
TGTGCCAGCAGGACCGACAGGCGAGTGGGTTCACCCCTCCACTTT
CASRTDRRVGSPLHF